This T cell receptor beta chain was retrieved from a study of blood T cell repertoires in COVID-19. About the research overall: The United States, Italy and Spain provided the acute and convalescent COVID-19 samples. Sample material is recorded as cDNA or gDNA derived from T cells, B-cell-depleted T cells, or PBMCs.

The authors' processing: Amplifying reference gene primers gave estimates of nucleated cell counts. TCRdb's table, derived via immunoSEQ multiplex PCR, lists solely in-frame clones and lacks some. That table is the source of V, J and clone size, and D and trimming were worked out from the DNA. The sample holds 95,000 to 120,000 clones, around nine tenths seen once. The V gene's germline CDR1 is SGHTA and CDR2 FQGNSA. V lost 2 bases and J lost 1; bases outside the gene matches: 7. The CDR3 has 16 residues. The sequenced sample consisted of peripheral blood. The receptor comes from a woman between 65 and 79 years old who had recovered from COVID-19. This chain joins TRBV7-2 and TRBJ2-5; 7 positions agree with TRBD2. The DNA for the CDR3 is TGTGCCAGCAGCTTAAGTTCGTCGGGAGGCCAAGAGACCCAGTACTTC. It encodes CASSLSSSGGQETQYF. The complete variable domain, with remaining parts taken from reference TRBV7-2 and TRBJ2-5, reads GAGVSQSPSNKVTEKGKDVELRCDPISGHTALYWYRQSLGQGLEFLIYFQGNSAPDKSGLPSDRFSAERTGGSVSTLTIQRTQQEDSAVYLCASSLSSSGGQETQYFGPGTRLLVL.